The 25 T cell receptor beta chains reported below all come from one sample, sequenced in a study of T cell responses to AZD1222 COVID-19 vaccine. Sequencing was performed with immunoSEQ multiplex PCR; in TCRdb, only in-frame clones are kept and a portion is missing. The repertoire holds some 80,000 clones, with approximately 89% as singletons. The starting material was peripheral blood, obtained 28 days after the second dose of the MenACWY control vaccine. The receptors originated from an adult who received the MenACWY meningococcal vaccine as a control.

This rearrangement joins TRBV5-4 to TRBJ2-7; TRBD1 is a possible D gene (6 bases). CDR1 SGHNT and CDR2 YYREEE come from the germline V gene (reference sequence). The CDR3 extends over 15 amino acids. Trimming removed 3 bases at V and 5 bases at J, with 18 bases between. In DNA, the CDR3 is TGTGCCAGCAGCTCTACGGACAGAGCCCAGCACGAGCAGTACTTC. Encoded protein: CASSSTDRAQHEQYF.

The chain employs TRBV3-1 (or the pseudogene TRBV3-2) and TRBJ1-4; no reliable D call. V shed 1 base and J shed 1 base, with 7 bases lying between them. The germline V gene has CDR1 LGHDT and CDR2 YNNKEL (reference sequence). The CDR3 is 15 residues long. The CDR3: CASSQGVETNEKLFF. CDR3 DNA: TGTGCCAGCAGCCAAGGGGTAGAAACTAATGAAAAACTGTTTTTT.

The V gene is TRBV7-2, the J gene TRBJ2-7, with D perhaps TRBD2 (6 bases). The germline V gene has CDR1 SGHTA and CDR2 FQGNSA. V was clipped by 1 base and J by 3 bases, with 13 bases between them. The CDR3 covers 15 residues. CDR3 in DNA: TGTGCCAGCAGCTTAGGGGGAGGCCAACTCTACGAGCAGTACTTC. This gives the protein CASSLGGGQLYEQYF.

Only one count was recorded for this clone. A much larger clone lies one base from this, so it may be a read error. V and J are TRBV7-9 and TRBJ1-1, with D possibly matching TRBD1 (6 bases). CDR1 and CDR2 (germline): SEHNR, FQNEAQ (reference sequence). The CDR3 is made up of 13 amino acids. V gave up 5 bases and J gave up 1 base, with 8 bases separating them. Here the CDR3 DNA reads TGTGCCAGCAGCCTGACAGGGAACACTGAAGCTTTCTTT. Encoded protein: CASSLTGNTEAFF. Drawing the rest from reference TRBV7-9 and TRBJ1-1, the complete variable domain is DTGVSQNPRHKITKRGQNVTFRCDPISEHNRLYWYRQTLGQGPEFLTYFQNEAQLEKSRLLSDRFSAERPKGSFSTLEIQRTEQGDSAMYLCASSLTGNTEAFFGQGTRLTVV.

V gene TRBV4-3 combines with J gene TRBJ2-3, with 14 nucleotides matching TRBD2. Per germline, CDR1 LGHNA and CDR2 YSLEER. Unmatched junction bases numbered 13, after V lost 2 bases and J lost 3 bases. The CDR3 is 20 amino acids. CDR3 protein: CASSQLLGRLAGGRTDTQYF. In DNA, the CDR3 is TGCGCCAGCAGCCAATTATTGGGGAGACTAGCGGGGGGGAGGACAGATACGCAGTATTTT.

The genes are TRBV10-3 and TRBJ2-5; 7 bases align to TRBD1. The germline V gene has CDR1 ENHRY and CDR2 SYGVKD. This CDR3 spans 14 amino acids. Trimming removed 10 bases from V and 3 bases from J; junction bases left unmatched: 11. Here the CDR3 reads CATAPGQTKETQYF. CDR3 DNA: TGTGCCACTGCCCCGGGACAGACGAAAGAGACCCAGTACTTC.

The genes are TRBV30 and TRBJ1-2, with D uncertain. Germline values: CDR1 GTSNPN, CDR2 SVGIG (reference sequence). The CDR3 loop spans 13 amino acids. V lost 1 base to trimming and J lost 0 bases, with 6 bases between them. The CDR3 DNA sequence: TGTGCCTGGAGTGGCACAGCTAACTATGGCTACACCTTC. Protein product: CAWSGTANYGYTF.

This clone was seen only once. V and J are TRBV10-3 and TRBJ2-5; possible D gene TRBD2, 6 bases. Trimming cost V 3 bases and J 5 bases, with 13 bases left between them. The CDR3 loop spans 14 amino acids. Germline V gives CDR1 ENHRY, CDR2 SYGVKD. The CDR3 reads CAISDGGAGETQYF. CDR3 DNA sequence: TGTGCCATCAGTGACGGAGGGGCAGGGGAGACCCAGTACTTC.

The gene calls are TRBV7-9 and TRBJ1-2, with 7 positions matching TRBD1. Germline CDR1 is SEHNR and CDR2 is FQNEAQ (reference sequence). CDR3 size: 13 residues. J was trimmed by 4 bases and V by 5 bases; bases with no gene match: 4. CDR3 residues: CASSQGGGYGYTF. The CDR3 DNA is TGTGCCAGCAGCCAAGGGGGCGGCTATGGCTACACCTTC.

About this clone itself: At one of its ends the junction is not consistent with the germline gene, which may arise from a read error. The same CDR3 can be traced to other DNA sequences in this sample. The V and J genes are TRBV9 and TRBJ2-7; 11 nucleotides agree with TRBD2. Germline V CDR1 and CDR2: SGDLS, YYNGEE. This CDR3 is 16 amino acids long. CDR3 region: CASSLGTSGQSYEQYF. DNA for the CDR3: TGTGCTAGCAGCCTAGGGACTAGCGGACAATCCTACGAGCAGTACTTC.

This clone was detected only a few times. CDR3 nucleotides: TGCGCCAGCAGCTCCCGGGGGGAGGGGAGGAAGGCAGATACGCAGTATTTT. Protein sequence: CASSSRGEGRKADTQYF. The genes are TRBV5-1 and TRBJ2-3, with TRBD2 matching 7 bases. Per germline, CDR1 SGHRS and CDR2 YFSETQ. The CDR3 loop spans 17 amino acids. The V gene end was trimmed by 3 bases and the J gene end by 4 bases; junction bases not matched to a gene: 14. Using reference TRBV5-1 and TRBJ2-3 for the parts outside the CDR3, the full variable domain is KAGVTQTPRYLIKTRGQQVTLSCSPISGHRSVSWYQQTPGQGLQFLFEYFSETQRNKGNFPGRFSGRQFSNSRSEMNVSTLELGDSALYLCASSSRGEGRKADTQYFGPGTRLTVL.

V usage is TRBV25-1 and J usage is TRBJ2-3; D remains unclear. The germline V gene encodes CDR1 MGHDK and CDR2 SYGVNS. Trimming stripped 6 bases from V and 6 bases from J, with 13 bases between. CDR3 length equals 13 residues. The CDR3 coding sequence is TGTGCCAGCAGGGACCAGACTGTGGATACGCAGTATTTT. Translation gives CASRDQTVDTQYF. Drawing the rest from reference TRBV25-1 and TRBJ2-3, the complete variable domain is EADIYQTPRYLVIGTGKKITLECSQTMGHDKMYWYQQDPGMELHLIHYSYGVNSTEKGDLSSESTVSRIRTEHFPLTLESARPSHTSQYLCASRDQTVDTQYFGPGTRLTVL.

The CDR3 DNA reads as TGTGCCAGCAGCCCGGCGAACACCATATATTTT. Residues: CASSPANTIYF. J is TRBJ1-3 and V is TRBV7-9; D ambiguous. The CDR3 has 11 amino acids. Between the trimmed V and J ends, which lost 5 bases and 7 bases, there was a span of 6 bases. The V gene's germline CDR1 is SEHNR and CDR2 FQNEAQ (reference sequence).

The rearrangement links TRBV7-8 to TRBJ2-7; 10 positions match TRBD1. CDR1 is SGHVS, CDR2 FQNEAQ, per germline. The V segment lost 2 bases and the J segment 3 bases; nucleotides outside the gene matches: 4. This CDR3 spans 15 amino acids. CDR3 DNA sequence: TGTGCCAGCAGCTTAAGACAGGGGGCGGACTACGAGCAGTACTTC. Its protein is CASSLRQGADYEQYF.

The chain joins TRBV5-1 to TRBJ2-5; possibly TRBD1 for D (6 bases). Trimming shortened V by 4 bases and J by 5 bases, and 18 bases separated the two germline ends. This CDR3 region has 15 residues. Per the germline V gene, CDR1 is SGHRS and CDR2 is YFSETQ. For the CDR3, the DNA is TGCGCCAGCAGCACAGGATCCGGGACAAAGGAGACCCAGTACTTC. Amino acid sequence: CASSTGSGTKETQYF.

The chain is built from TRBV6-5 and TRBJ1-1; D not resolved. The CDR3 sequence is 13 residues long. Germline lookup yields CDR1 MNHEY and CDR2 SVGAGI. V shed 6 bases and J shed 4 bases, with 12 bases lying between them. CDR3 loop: CASSSLGSTEAFF. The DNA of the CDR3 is TGTGCCAGCAGCTCCTTAGGGTCCACTGAAGCTTTCTTT.

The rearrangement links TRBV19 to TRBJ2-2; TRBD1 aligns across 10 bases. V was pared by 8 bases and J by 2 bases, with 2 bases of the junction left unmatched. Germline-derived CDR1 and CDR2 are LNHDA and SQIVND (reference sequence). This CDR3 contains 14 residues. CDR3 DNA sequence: TGTGCCAGTGGGACAGGGGTTAACACCGGGGAGCTGTTTTTT. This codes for CASGTGVNTGELFF.

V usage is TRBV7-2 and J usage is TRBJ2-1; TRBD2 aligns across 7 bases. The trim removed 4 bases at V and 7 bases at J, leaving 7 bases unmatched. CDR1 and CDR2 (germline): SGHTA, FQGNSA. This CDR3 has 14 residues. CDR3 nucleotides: TGTGCCAGCAGCTCCACTAGCGCCCTGAATGAGCAGTTCTTC. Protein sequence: CASSSTSALNEQFF.

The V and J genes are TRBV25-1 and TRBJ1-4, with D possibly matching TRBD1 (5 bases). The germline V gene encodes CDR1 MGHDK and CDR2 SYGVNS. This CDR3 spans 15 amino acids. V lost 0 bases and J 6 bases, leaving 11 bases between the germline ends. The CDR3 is CASSEYGGRDEKLFF. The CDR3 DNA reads TGTGCCAGCAGTGAATACGGGGGTCGGGATGAAAAACTGTTTTTT.

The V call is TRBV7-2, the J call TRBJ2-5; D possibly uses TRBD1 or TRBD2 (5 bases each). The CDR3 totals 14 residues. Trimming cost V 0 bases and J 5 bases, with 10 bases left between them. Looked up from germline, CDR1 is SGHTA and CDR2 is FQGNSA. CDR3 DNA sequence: TGTGCCAGCAGCTTAGCGGGGCGGAGGGAGACCCAGTACTTC. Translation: CASSLAGRRETQYF.

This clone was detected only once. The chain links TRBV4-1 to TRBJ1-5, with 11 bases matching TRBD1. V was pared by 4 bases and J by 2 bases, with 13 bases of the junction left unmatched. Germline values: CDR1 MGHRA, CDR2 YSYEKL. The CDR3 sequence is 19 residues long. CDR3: CASSPRGSGQGGGNQPQHF. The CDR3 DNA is TGCGCCAGCAGCCCCCGAGGCTCGGGACAGGGGGGTGGCAATCAGCCCCAGCATTTT.

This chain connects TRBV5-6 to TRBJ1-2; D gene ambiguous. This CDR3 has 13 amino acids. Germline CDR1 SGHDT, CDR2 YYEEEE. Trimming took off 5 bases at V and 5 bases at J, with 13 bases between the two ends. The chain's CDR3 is CASSPIDLYGYTF. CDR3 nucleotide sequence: TGTGCCAGCAGTCCTATAGACCTATATGGCTACACCTTC.

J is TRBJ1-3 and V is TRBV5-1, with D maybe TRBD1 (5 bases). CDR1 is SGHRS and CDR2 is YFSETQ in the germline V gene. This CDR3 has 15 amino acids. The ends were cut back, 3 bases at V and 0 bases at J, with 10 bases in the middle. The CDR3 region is CASSSPGGSGNTIYF. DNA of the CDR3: TGCGCCAGCAGCTCCCCGGGGGGCTCTGGAAACACCATATATTTT.

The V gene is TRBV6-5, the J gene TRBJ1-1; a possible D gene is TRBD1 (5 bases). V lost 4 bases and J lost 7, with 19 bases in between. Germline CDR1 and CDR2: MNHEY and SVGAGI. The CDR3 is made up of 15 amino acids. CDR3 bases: TGTGCCAGCAGTTCCTGGGGAGTGGGACCGCTTGAAGCTTTCTTT. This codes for CASSSWGVGPLEAFF.

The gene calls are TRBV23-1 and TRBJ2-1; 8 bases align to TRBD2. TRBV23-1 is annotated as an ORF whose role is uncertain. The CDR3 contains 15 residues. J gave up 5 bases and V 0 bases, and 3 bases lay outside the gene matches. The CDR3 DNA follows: TGCGCCAGCAGTCAATCGGTTAGCGGGGACAATGAGCAGTTCTTC. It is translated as CASSQSVSGDNEQFF.